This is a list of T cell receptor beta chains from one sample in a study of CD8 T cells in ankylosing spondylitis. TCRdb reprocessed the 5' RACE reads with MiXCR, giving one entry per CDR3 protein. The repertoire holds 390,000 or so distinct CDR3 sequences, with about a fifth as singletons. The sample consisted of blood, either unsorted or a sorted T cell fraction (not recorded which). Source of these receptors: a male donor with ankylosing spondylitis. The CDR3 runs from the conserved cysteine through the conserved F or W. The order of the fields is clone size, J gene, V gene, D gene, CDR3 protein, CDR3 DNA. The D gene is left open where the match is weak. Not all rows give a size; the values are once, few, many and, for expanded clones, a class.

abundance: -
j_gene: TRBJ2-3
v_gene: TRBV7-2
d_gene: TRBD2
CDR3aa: CASSLAGLSTDTQYF
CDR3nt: TGTGCCAGCAGCTTAGCGGGACTAAGCACAGATACGCAGTATTTT

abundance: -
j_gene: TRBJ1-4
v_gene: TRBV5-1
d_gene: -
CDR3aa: CASSSAIQEKLFF
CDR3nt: TGCGCCAGCAGCTCAGCCATTCAAGAAAAACTGTTTTTT

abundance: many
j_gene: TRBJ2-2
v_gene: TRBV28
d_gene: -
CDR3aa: CASSSTEITGELFF
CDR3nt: TGTGCCAGCTCCTCGACGGAGATCACCGGGGAGCTGTTTTTT

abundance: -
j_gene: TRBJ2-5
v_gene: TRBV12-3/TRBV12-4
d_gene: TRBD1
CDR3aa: CASSLGTADFETQYF
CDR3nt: TGTGCCAGCAGTTTGGGGACAGCGGATTTCGAGACCCAGTACTTC

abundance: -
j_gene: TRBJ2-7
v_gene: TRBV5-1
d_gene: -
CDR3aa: CASSRQDSLSYEQYF
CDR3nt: TGCGCCAGCAGCCGACAGGATTCCCTCTCCTACGAGCAGTACTTC

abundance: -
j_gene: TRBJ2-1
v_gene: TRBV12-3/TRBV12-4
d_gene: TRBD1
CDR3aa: CASSHRDRDHEQFF
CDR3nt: TGTGCCAGCAGTCACCGGGACAGGGACCATGAGCAGTTCTTC

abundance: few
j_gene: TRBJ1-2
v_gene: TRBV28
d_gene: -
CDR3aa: CASSPGSHYGYTF
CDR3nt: TGTGCCAGCAGCCCCGGCAGCCACTATGGCTACACCTTC

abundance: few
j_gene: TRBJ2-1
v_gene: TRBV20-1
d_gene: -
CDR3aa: CSAPVAYNEQFF
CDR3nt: TGCAGTGCCCCGGTAGCCTACAATGAGCAGTTCTTC

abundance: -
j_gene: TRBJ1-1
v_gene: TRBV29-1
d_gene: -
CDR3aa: CSVVQTNTEAFF
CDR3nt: TGCAGCGTTGTACAAACGAACACTGAAGCTTTCTTT

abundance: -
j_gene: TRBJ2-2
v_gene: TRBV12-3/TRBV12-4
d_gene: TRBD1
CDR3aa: CASTRDRGTGELFF
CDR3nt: TGTGCCAGCACCCGAGACAGGGGCACCGGGGAGCTGTTTTTT

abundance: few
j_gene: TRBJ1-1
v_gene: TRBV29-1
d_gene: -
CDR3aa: CSVGTQGTEAFF
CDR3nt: TGCAGCGTTGGCACCCAAGGGACTGAAGCTTTCTTT

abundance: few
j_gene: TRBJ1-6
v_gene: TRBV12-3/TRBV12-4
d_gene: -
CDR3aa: CASRPRSSYNSPLHF
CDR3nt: TGTGCCAGCAGGCCGAGGAGCTCCTATAATTCACCCCTCCACTTT

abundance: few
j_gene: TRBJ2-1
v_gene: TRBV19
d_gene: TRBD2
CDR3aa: CASSMGSGNSLTIYNEQFF
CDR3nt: TGTGCCAGTAGTATGGGTAGCGGGAATTCTCTAACGATTTACAATGAGCAGTTCTTC

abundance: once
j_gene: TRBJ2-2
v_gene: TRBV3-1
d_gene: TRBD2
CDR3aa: CASSQEASSGRALGGELFF
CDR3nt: TGTGCCAGCAGCCAAGAGGCGTCTAGCGGGAGGGCCCTCGGCGGGGAGCTGTTTTTT

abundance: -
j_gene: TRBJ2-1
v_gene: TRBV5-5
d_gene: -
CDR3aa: CASSLDSISDGANNEQFF
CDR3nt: TGTGCCAGCAGCTTGGACTCAATTTCTGACGGGGCTAACAATGAGCAGTTCTTC

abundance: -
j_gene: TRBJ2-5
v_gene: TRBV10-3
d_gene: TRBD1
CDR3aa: CAISPRTGEETQYF
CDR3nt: TGTGCCATCAGTCCACGGACAGGGGAAGAGACCCAGTACTTC

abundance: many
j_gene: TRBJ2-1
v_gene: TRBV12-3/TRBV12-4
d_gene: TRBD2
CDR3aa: CASRGTSGRAYNEQFF
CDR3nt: TGTGCCAGCAGGGGGACTAGCGGGAGGGCCTACAATGAGCAGTTCTTC

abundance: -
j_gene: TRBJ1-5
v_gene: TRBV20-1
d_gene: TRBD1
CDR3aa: CSAGTGQHISNQPQHF
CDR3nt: TGCAGTGCCGGGACAGGACAGCATATTAGCAATCAGCCCCAGCATTTT

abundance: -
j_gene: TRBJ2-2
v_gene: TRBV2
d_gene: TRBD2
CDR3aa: CASTLSGITTGELFF
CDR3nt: TGTGCCAGCACGCTAAGCGGGATCACGACCGGGGAGCTGTTTTTT

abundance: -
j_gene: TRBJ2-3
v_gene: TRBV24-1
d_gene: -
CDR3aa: CATSDARLGDTQYF
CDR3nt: TGTGCCACCAGTGATGCCCGACTGGGAGATACGCAGTATTTT

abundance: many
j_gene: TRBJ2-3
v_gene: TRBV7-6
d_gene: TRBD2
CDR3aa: CASSSGLATDTQYF
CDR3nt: TGTGCCAGCAGCTCCGGACTAGCTACAGATACGCAGTATTTT

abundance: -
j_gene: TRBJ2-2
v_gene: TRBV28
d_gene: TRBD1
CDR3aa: CASRSLGTGVYTGELFF
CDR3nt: TGTGCCAGCAGATCCCTAGGGACAGGGGTCTACACCGGGGAGCTGTTTTTT

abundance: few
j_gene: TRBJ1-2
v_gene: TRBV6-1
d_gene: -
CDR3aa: CASSPAGFYGYTF
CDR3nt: TGTGCCAGCAGTCCCGCAGGGTTCTATGGCTACACCTTC

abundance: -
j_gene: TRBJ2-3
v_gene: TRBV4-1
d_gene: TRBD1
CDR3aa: CASSQGQGFSDTQYF
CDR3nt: TGCGCCAGCAGCCAAGGACAGGGGTTCTCAGATACGCAGTATTTT

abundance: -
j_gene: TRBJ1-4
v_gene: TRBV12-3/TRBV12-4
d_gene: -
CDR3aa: CASAIANEKLFF
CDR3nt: TGTGCCAGCGCGATCGCAAATGAAAAACTGTTTTTT

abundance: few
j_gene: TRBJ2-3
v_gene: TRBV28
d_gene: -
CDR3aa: CASSRQGLRDTQYF
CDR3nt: TGTGCCAGCAGCCGACAGGGACTACGAGATACGCAGTATTTT

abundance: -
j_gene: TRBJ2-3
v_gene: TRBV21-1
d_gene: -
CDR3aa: CASRPRGLARDTQYF
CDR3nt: TGTGCCAGCAGACCCCGAGGACTAGCAAGAGATACGCAGTATTTT

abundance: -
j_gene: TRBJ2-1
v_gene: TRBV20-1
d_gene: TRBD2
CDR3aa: CSARASSGSNNEQFF
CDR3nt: TGCAGTGCTAGGGCCTCTAGCGGGAGCAATAATGAGCAGTTCTTC